The rows below give T cell receptor beta chains drawn from one sample of a study of graft-versus-host responses after intestinal transplantation. TCRdb keeps only in-frame clones here, not all; method: immunoSEQ multiplex PCR. The sample carries some 27,000 clones, around 94% recorded once. Sequencing was performed on PBMCs, taken nearly 31 days after intestinal transplant. Every receptor here comes from a human patient who received an intestinal transplant, so some T cells may come from the graft donor. The CDR3 runs from the conserved cysteine through the conserved F or W. Fields, in order: V gene, CDR3 length, D gene, J gene, clone size, CDR3 DNA, CDR3 protein. A D gene is named only where the DNA matches it firmly. Size is omitted from some rows. Given values are once, few, many or a class for expanded clones.

V gene: TRBV19; CDR3 length: 15; D gene: -; J gene: TRBJ1-5; clone size: -; CDR3 DNA: TGTGCCAGTAGTATTTTGGGGACTAGCAATCAGCCCCAGCATTTT; CDR3 protein: CASSILGTSNQPQHF
V gene: TRBV5-6; CDR3 length: 15; D gene: TRBD1; J gene: TRBJ2-2; clone size: -; CDR3 DNA: TGTGCCAGCAGCCCCGGGACAGGGGGAGTGGGGGAGCTGTTTTTT; CDR3 protein: CASSPGTGGVGELFF
V gene: TRBV6-5; CDR3 length: 16; D gene: -; J gene: TRBJ2-3; clone size: -; CDR3 DNA: TGTGCCAGCAGTTACTCGAAGCCCAGTAGGCTAGATACGCAGTATTTT; CDR3 protein: CASSYSKPSRLDTQYF
V gene: TRBV10-2; CDR3 length: 13; D gene: -; J gene: TRBJ1-5; clone size: -; CDR3 DNA: TGCGCCAGCAGTGAGGGCAGGAGCCAGCCCCAGCATTTT; CDR3 protein: CASSEGRSQPQHF
V gene: TRBV5-6; CDR3 length: 11; D gene: -; J gene: TRBJ2-5; clone size: -; CDR3 DNA: TGTGCCGGCACCCTCGGGGAGACCCAGTACTTC; CDR3 protein: CAGTLGETQYF
V gene: TRBV14; CDR3 length: 13; D gene: -; J gene: TRBJ2-7; clone size: -; CDR3 DNA: TGTGCCAGCAGCCTCCTCCCAGGGCTTGAGCAGTACTTC; CDR3 protein: CASSLLPGLEQYF
V gene: TRBV4-1; CDR3 length: 18; D gene: TRBD1; J gene: TRBJ2-3; clone size: -; CDR3 DNA: TGCGCCAGCAGCCAAGATAACACGGGACAGGGTCTGGCAGATACGCAGTATTTT; CDR3 protein: CASSQDNTGQGLADTQYF
V gene: TRBV7-3; CDR3 length: 16; D gene: -; J gene: TRBJ2-1; clone size: once; CDR3 DNA: TGTGCCAGCAGCGCCCCCGGAGAGAGCTCCTACAATGAGCAGTTCTTC; CDR3 protein: CASSAPGESSYNEQFF
V gene: TRBV27; CDR3 length: 15; D gene: -; J gene: TRBJ1-5; clone size: -; CDR3 DNA: TGTGCCAGCAGCCCAGGTTGGGCTTTGGATCAGCCCCAGCATTTT; CDR3 protein: CASSPGWALDQPQHF
V gene: TRBV6-6; CDR3 length: 15; D gene: -; J gene: TRBJ1-5; clone size: few; CDR3 DNA: TGTGCCAGCAGTATAGCAGGGTCCAGCAATCAGCCCCAGCATTTT; CDR3 protein: CASSIAGSSNQPQHF
V gene: TRBV5-5; CDR3 length: 14; D gene: -; J gene: TRBJ1-2; clone size: -; CDR3 DNA: TGTGCCAGCAGCTTGGTAACGGGGAAGGGTGGCTACACCTTC; CDR3 protein: CASSLVTGKGGYTF
V gene: TRBV7-8; CDR3 length: 14; D gene: -; J gene: TRBJ2-1; clone size: -; CDR3 DNA: TGTGCCAGCAGCTACCCTCCACCTCGATATGAGCAGTTCTTC; CDR3 protein: CASSYPPPRYEQFF
V gene: TRBV6-1; CDR3 length: 14; D gene: -; J gene: TRBJ2-3; clone size: -; CDR3 DNA: TGTGCCAGCAGAGTTTTAGGCCAAACAGATACGCAGTATTTT; CDR3 protein: CASRVLGQTDTQYF
V gene: TRBV27; CDR3 length: 12; D gene: -; J gene: TRBJ1-5; clone size: -; CDR3 DNA: TGTGCCAGCGGTTATAGCAATCAGCCCCAGCATTTT; CDR3 protein: CASGYSNQPQHF
V gene: TRBV19; CDR3 length: 14; D gene: -; J gene: TRBJ2-5; clone size: -; CDR3 DNA: TGTGCCAGTAGTATAGGCCTGGGCCCAGAGACCCAGTACTTC; CDR3 protein: CASSIGLGPETQYF
V gene: TRBV7-3; CDR3 length: 15; D gene: TRBD2; J gene: TRBJ2-3; clone size: -; CDR3 DNA: TGTGCCAGCAGCTTACTAGCGGGAGGGCCAGATACGCAGTATTTT; CDR3 protein: CASSLLAGGPDTQYF
V gene: TRBV5-6; CDR3 length: 15; D gene: -; J gene: TRBJ2-1; clone size: -; CDR3 DNA: TGTGCCAGCAGCCTTTCCGGACCCGACTGGGGTGAGCAGTTCTTC; CDR3 protein: CASSLSGPDWGEQFF
V gene: TRBV5-5; CDR3 length: 15; D gene: -; J gene: TRBJ1-4; clone size: -; CDR3 DNA: TGTGCCAGCAGCTTTGGGGCGAACGGCAATGAAAAACTGTTTTTT; CDR3 protein: CASSFGANGNEKLFF
V gene: TRBV4-1; CDR3 length: 13; D gene: -; J gene: TRBJ1-2; clone size: -; CDR3 DNA: TGCGCCAGCAGCCAAGCAATCTTCTATGGCTACACCTTC; CDR3 protein: CASSQAIFYGYTF
V gene: TRBV4-2; CDR3 length: 12; D gene: -; J gene: TRBJ1-2; clone size: -; CDR3 DNA: TGTGCCAGCAGCCCTAAGGGCAATGGCTACACCTTC; CDR3 protein: CASSPKGNGYTF
V gene: TRBV30; CDR3 length: 13; D gene: TRBD1; J gene: TRBJ1-2; clone size: -; CDR3 DNA: TGTGCCTGGATAGTAGGGGGCGCGGGAGGCTACACCTTC; CDR3 protein: CAWIVGGAGGYTF
V gene: TRBV2; CDR3 length: 18; D gene: TRBD1; J gene: TRBJ1-4; clone size: -; CDR3 DNA: TGTGCCAGCAGTCGGGTCGGGACAGGGGGTCTAACTAATGAAAAACTGTTTTTT; CDR3 protein: CASSRVGTGGLTNEKLFF
V gene: TRBV10-2; CDR3 length: 18; D gene: TRBD1; J gene: TRBJ1-1; clone size: -; CDR3 DNA: TGCGCCAGCAGCCTACTACCGGGACAGGGGGCGCGAGGCACTGAAGCTTTCTTT; CDR3 protein: CASSLLPGQGARGTEAFF
V gene: TRBV19; CDR3 length: 13; D gene: -; J gene: TRBJ1-1; clone size: -; CDR3 DNA: TGTGCCAGTACAGGGAGGGGAAGCACTGAAGCTTTCTTT; CDR3 protein: CASTGRGSTEAFF
V gene: TRBV9; CDR3 length: 13; D gene: -; J gene: TRBJ1-3; clone size: few; CDR3 DNA: TGTGCCAGCAGCGTAAGCAGTCTTGGCACCATATATTTT; CDR3 protein: CASSVSSLGTIYF
V gene: TRBV9; CDR3 length: 15; D gene: -; J gene: TRBJ2-1; clone size: -; CDR3 DNA: TGTGCCAGCAGTATGATAAACAGGGAGGGCGATGAGCAGTTCTTC; CDR3 protein: CASSMINREGDEQFF
V gene: TRBV30; CDR3 length: 13; D gene: -; J gene: TRBJ2-3; clone size: -; CDR3 DNA: TGTGCCTGGAGTACCCTAGGCACAGATACGCAGTATTTT; CDR3 protein: CAWSTLGTDTQYF
V gene: TRBV2; CDR3 length: 15; D gene: TRBD1; J gene: TRBJ1-6; clone size: -; CDR3 DNA: TGTGCCAGCTCCGACAGGGGCGGGGATAATTCACCCCTCCACTTT; CDR3 protein: CASSDRGGDNSPLHF
V gene: TRBV9; CDR3 length: 15; D gene: TRBD2; J gene: TRBJ2-7; clone size: -; CDR3 DNA: TGTGCCAGCAGCGGGGGGACTAGTTTCCCTTACGAGCAGTACTTC; CDR3 protein: CASSGGTSFPYEQYF
V gene: TRBV19; CDR3 length: 14; D gene: -; J gene: TRBJ1-2; clone size: -; CDR3 DNA: TGTGCCAGTAGCCTATCACAGGGAATTGGTGGCTACACCTTC; CDR3 protein: CASSLSQGIGGYTF
V gene: TRBV28; CDR3 length: 15; D gene: -; J gene: TRBJ2-7; clone size: -; CDR3 DNA: TGTGCCAGCAGTTTGCGGGCCTTCCCCGGGGGAGAGCAGTACTTC; CDR3 protein: CASSLRAFPGGEQYF
V gene: TRBV7-9; CDR3 length: 14; D gene: TRBD1; J gene: TRBJ1-6; clone size: -; CDR3 DNA: TGTGCCAGCGGGAGGACAGGGTTGAATTCACCCCTCCACTTT; CDR3 protein: CASGRTGLNSPLHF
V gene: TRBV28; CDR3 length: 15; D gene: TRBD1; J gene: TRBJ1-2; clone size: -; CDR3 DNA: TGTGCCAGCAGTTTAATAGGGGGCGACAACTATGGCTACACCTTC; CDR3 protein: CASSLIGGDNYGYTF
V gene: TRBV5-1; CDR3 length: 16; D gene: TRBD1; J gene: TRBJ2-3; clone size: -; CDR3 DNA: TGCGCCAGCAGCGACCTTGACAGGGACAACACAGATACGCAGTATTTT; CDR3 protein: CASSDLDRDNTDTQYF
V gene: TRBV4-1; CDR3 length: 15; D gene: -; J gene: TRBJ1-1; clone size: -; CDR3 DNA: TGCGCCAGCAGCCAATCCCCGACCGTGAACACTGAAGCTTTCTTT; CDR3 protein: CASSQSPTVNTEAFF
V gene: TRBV9; CDR3 length: 16; D gene: -; J gene: TRBJ2-1; clone size: -; CDR3 DNA: TGTGCCAGCAGCGTAGCTACAGGGAGAATCTACAATGAGCAGTTCTTC; CDR3 protein: CASSVATGRIYNEQFF
V gene: TRBV29-1; CDR3 length: 10; D gene: -; J gene: TRBJ1-2; clone size: -; CDR3 DNA: TGCAGCGTTGAAGCCTATGGCTACACCTTC; CDR3 protein: CSVEAYGYTF
V gene: TRBV6-6; CDR3 length: 14; D gene: TRBD1; J gene: TRBJ2-7; clone size: -; CDR3 DNA: TGTGCCAGCAGTCGACAAAACAGGGGCTACGAGCAGTACTTC; CDR3 protein: CASSRQNRGYEQYF
V gene: TRBV5-1; CDR3 length: 14; D gene: TRBD2; J gene: TRBJ2-7; clone size: -; CDR3 DNA: TGCGCCAGCAGCTTGGAGACTAGCTCGTACGAGCAGTACTTC; CDR3 protein: CASSLETSSYEQYF
V gene: TRBV11-2; CDR3 length: 15; D gene: -; J gene: TRBJ2-1; clone size: once; CDR3 DNA: TGTGCCAGCAGCTCCCCAACCTGGCTCTACAATGAGCAGTTCTTC; CDR3 protein: CASSSPTWLYNEQFF
V gene: TRBV28; CDR3 length: 13; D gene: -; J gene: TRBJ2-1; clone size: -; CDR3 DNA: TGTGCCAGCCTTACGGGCTCCTACAATGAGCAGTTCTTC; CDR3 protein: CASLTGSYNEQFF
V gene: TRBV28; CDR3 length: 14; D gene: TRBD1; J gene: TRBJ2-7; clone size: -; CDR3 DNA: TGTGCCAGCAGTCCGAGACAGGGTATCGGCGAGCAGTACTTC; CDR3 protein: CASSPRQGIGEQYF
V gene: TRBV7-2; CDR3 length: 13; D gene: -; J gene: TRBJ1-5; clone size: -; CDR3 DNA: TGTGCCAGCAGCCCTCAGAGGAGTCAGCCCCAGCATTTT; CDR3 protein: CASSPQRSQPQHF
V gene: TRBV27; CDR3 length: 16; D gene: -; J gene: TRBJ1-1; clone size: -; CDR3 DNA: TGTGCCAGCAGTTTAAGCTTGACAGGCCCGAACACTGAAGCTTTCTTT; CDR3 protein: CASSLSLTGPNTEAFF
V gene: TRBV10-1; CDR3 length: 13; D gene: TRBD1; J gene: TRBJ1-5; clone size: few; CDR3 DNA: TGCGCCAGTACGGACAGGGGGCGTCAGCCCCAGCATTTT; CDR3 protein: CASTDRGRQPQHF
V gene: TRBV9; CDR3 length: 16; D gene: TRBD2; J gene: TRBJ2-2; clone size: -; CDR3 DNA: TGTGCCAGCAGCCCCGTAGCGGGGCCCGGGACCGGGGAGCTGTTTTTT; CDR3 protein: CASSPVAGPGTGELFF
V gene: TRBV6-5; CDR3 length: 15; D gene: -; J gene: TRBJ1-1; clone size: once; CDR3 DNA: TGTGCCAGCAGTCCGCGGGAGCTGGGGAACACTGAAGCTTTCTTT; CDR3 protein: CASSPRELGNTEAFF
V gene: TRBV27; CDR3 length: 15; D gene: -; J gene: TRBJ2-2; clone size: -; CDR3 DNA: TGTGCCAGCAGTTTCTCGGGGGGCAACACCGGGGAGCTGTTTTTT; CDR3 protein: CASSFSGGNTGELFF
V gene: TRBV7-8; CDR3 length: 15; D gene: TRBD1; J gene: TRBJ1-2; clone size: -; CDR3 DNA: TGTGCCAGCAGCTTAGGGACAGGGGGGAGCTATGGCTACACCTTC; CDR3 protein: CASSLGTGGSYGYTF
V gene: TRBV7-9; CDR3 length: 12; D gene: -; J gene: TRBJ2-1; clone size: -; CDR3 DNA: TGTGCCAGCAGCTTCCAGGGAGCTGAGCAGTTCTTC; CDR3 protein: CASSFQGAEQFF